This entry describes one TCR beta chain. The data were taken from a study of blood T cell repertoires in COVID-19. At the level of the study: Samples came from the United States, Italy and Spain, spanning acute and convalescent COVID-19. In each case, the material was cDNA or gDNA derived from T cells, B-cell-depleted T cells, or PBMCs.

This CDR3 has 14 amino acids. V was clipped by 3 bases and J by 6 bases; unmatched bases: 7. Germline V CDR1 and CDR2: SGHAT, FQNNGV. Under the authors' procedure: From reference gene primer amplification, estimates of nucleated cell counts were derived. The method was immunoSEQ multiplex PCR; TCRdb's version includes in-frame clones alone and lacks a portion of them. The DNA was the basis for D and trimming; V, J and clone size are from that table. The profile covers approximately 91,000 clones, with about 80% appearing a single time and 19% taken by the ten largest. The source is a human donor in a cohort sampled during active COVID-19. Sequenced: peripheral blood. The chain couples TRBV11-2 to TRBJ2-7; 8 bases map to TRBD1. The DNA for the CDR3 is TGTGCCAGCAGCTTTAACCAGGGGGCCGTCGAGCAGTACTTC. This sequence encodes CASSFNQGAVEQYF.